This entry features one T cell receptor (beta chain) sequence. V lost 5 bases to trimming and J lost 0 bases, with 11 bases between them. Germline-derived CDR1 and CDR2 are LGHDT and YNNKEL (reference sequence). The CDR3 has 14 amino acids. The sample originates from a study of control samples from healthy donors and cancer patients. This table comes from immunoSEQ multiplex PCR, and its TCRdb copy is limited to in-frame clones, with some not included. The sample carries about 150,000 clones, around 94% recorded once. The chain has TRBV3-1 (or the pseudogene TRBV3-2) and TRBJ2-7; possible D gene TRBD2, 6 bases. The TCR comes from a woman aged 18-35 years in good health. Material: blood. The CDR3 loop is CASSFSGGSYEQYF. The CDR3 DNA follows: TGTGCCAGCAGCTTTTCCGGGGGCTCCTACGAGCAGTACTTC.